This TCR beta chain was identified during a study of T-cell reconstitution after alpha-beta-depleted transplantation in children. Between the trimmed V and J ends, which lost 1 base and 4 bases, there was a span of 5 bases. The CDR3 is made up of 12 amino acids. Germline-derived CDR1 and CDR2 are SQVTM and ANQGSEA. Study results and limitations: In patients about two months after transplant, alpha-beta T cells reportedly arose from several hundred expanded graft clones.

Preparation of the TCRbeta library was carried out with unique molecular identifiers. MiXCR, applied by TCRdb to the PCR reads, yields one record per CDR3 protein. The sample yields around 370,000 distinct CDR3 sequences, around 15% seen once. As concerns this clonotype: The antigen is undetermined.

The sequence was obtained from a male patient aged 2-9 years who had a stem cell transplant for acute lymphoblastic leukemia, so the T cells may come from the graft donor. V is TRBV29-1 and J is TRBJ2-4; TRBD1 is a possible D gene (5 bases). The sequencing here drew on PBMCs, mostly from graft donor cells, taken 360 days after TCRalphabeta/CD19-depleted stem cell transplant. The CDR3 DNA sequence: TGCAGCGTTGAAGGACAGAAAAACATTCAGTACTTC. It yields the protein CSVEGQKNIQYF.